Listed here are 2 T cell receptor beta chains from one sample, sequenced in a study of cytomegalovirus exposure and HLA in healthy donors. PCR primers comprised 60 Vbeta and 13 Jbeta primers. Produced via immunoSEQ multiplex PCR; TCRdb's table is partial and in-frame only. This table holds around 120,000 clones, about 78% found once. The sample comprised PBMCs. Receptors were obtained from a human donor in good health.

This clone was observed a handful of times. The rearrangement uses TRBV4-3 and TRBJ2-2; 9 nucleotides line up with TRBD2. The CDR3 length is 14 residues. The V gene end was trimmed by 5 bases and the J gene end by 6 bases; junction bases not matched to a gene: 4. Germline V gene data show CDR1 as LGHNA and CDR2 as YSLEER. CDR3 sequence (DNA): TGCGCCAGCAGCATTAGCGGGAGAGCCGGGGAGCTGTTTTTT. The encoded protein is CASSISGRAGELFF.

This clone was picked up a small number of times. The chain joins TRBV5-5 to TRBJ1-3, with 10 positions matching TRBD1. The V gene's germline CDR1 is SGHKS and CDR2 YYEKEE (reference sequence). V shed 4 bases, J shed 8 bases, and the junction held 6 bases outside the gene matches. This CDR3 comprises 14 residues. In nucleotides, the CDR3 is TGTGCCAGCAGCGACCGGGACAGGGGTGACACCATATATTTT. It translates to CASSDRDRGDTIYF.